Here is one T cell receptor beta chain with its context. The target antigen is unknown. V dropped 10 bases and J dropped 1; count of bases not matched to a gene: 6. The germline V gene encodes CDR1 ENHRY and CDR2 SYGVKD. This CDR3 has 14 amino acids. These data are taken from a study of cytomegalovirus exposure and HLA in healthy donors. 60 Vbeta and 13 Jbeta primers were used in PCR. Profiling relied on immunoSEQ multiplex PCR, and the TCRdb table lists in-frame clones only, not all of them. The data hold about 150,000 clones, with about 74% observed a single time. Study-wide results and limits: Likely technical artifact: a cluster of highly shared sequence variants. The sole available immune exposure information was CMV serostatus. A later analysis reportedly found that, within productive TCRs, an Asian-associated ancestry cluster had fewer N-insertions than the mean observed across the approximately 690 donors. In an earlier analysis, productive rearrangement rates for most beta V segments clustered near 87% or 30%.

This chain connects TRBV10-3 to TRBJ2-3; TRBD2 agrees at 9 bases. Sequences were obtained from PBMCs. The receptor was isolated from a woman aged 40 to 49 in good health and CMV-seronegative. DNA for the CDR3: TGTGCCACCGAGCGGGGGGCGGGCACAGATACGCAGTATTTT. This gives the protein CATERGAGTDTQYF.